This T cell receptor (beta chain) was sequenced in a study of shared clonotypes between healthy human individuals. Libraries were prepared by immunoSEQ multiplex PCR; TCRdb keeps only in-frame clonotypes and omits some of them. The sample holds some 320,000 clones, around nine tenths seen once. Study-level results: The authors expected sequencing depth to affect clonotype sharing among donors. Richness estimates generally favored naive over memory subsets. The sharing of 5% to 6.5% of naive CD4 clonotypes was seen across several donors.

CD8 memory pooled CD45RO+ cells and CCR7-negative CD45RA+ TemRA cells. Concerning this clone itself: Its antigen is as yet unknown.

Per the germline V gene, CDR1 is SGDLS and CDR2 is YYNGEE. This CDR3 spans 13 amino acids. This chain uses TRBV9 with TRBJ2-2, with a possible D match to TRBD1 (6 bases). Input material: memory CD8+ T cells sorted from blood. Subset denoted: CD45RO+ cells pooled with CCR7-negative TemRA cells. This receptor was identified in a man aged 18 to 29 in good health. In DNA form, the CDR3 reads TGTGCTAGTCAGGACAGGAACACCGGGGAGCTGTTTTTT. Protein: CASQDRNTGELFF.